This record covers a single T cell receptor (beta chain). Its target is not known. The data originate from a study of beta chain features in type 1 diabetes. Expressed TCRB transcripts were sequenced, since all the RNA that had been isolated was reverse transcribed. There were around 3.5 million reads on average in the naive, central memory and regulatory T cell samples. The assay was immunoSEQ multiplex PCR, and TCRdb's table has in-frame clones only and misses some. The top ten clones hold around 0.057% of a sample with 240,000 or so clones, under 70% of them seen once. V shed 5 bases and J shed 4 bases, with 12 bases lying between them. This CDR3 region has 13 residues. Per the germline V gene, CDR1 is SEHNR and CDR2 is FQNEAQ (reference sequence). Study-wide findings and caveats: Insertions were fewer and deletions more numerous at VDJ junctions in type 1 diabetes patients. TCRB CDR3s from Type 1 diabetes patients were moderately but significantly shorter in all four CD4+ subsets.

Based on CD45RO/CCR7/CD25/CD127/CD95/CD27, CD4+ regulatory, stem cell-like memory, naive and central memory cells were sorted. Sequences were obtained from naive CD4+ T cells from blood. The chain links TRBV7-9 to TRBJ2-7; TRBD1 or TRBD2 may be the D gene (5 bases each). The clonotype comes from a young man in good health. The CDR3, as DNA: TGTGCCAGCAGCGACAAAGGGACGTACGAGCAGTACTTC. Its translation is CASSDKGTYEQYF.